Listed below are T cell receptor beta chains from one sample, sequenced in a study of immune evolution from preneoplasia to lung adenocarcinoma. TCRdb keeps only in-frame clones here, not all; method: immunoSEQ multiplex PCR. The data show around 41,000 clones, 65% to 80% seen once. The source material was FFPE invasive lung adenocarcinoma tissue. These receptors came from a person aged 55-75 years with lung adenocarcinoma. Both conserved end residues are part of each CDR3. A D gene is named only where the DNA matches it firmly.

D: TRBD2
J: TRBJ2-2
V: TRBV6-4
CDR3: CASSRTSGSTGNTGELFF

D: TRBD1
J: TRBJ1-2
V: TRBV4-1
CDR3: CASSPTYRQEGQRGGYTF

D: TRBD1
J: TRBJ1-2
V: TRBV28
CDR3: CASNPTGQGRTNYGYTF

D: NA
J: TRBJ2-3
V: TRBV7-6
CDR3: CASSLDSSTDTQYF

D: NA
J: TRBJ2-7
V: TRBV6-5
CDR3: CASSSRGTREMGEQYF

D: NA
J: TRBJ1-5
V: TRBV19
CDR3: CASRRAFPSNQPQHF

D: NA
J: TRBJ2-5
V: TRBV6-6
CDR3: CASKASQAGETQYF

D: NA
J: TRBJ2-7
V: TRBV9
CDR3: CASSVEDGRMYEQYF

D: TRBD1
J: TRBJ2-5
V: TRBV30
CDR3: CAWSPDREKQYF

D: NA
J: TRBJ1-1
V: TRBV30
CDR3: CAWSEAGHTEAFF

D: NA
J: TRBJ1-5
V: TRBV7-2
CDR3: CASSLDLQGNPQHF

D: TRBD1
J: TRBJ2-7
V: TRBV5-5
CDR3: CASSRGTASYEQYF

D: TRBD1
J: TRBJ2-7
V: TRBV7-2
CDR3: CASSPGTGNYEQYF

D: NA
J: TRBJ1-1
V: TRBV6-6
CDR3: CASSYIGGNTEAFF

D: TRBD1
J: TRBJ1-2
V: TRBV6-6
CDR3: CASNYSPGGDGYTF

D: TRBD2
J: TRBJ2-7
V: TRBV4-2
CDR3: CASSQGLAGAYEQYF

D: TRBD1
J: TRBJ2-7
V: TRBV28
CDR3: CASRAGTGNREQYF

D: NA
J: TRBJ1-1
V: TRBV18
CDR3: CASSPNEGSAEAFF

D: NA
J: TRBJ2-1
V: TRBV28
CDR3: CASSLGQGHNEQFF

D: TRBD2
J: TRBJ2-7
V: TRBV20-1
CDR3: CSLAGAYEQYF

D: TRBD1
J: TRBJ2-7
V: TRBV6-4
CDR3: CASSESTGGHSYEQYF

D: TRBD2
J: TRBJ2-7
V: TRBV28
CDR3: CASSFRGGFKDEQYF

D: NA
J: TRBJ2-6
V: TRBV6-5
CDR3: CASRTALSGANVLTF

D: TRBD1
J: TRBJ2-7
V: TRBV7-2
CDR3: CASSLAGTGLDEQYF

D: NA
J: TRBJ2-3
V: TRBV2
CDR3: CASSEMGPTSIGEYF

D: NA
J: TRBJ1-4
V: TRBV5-1
CDR3: CASSLGTTSNEKLFF

D: NA
J: TRBJ2-5
V: TRBV5-4
CDR3: CASSLEPGRSETQYF

D: TRBD2
J: TRBJ2-5
V: TRBV5-1
CDR3: CASSLTSGRAETQYF

D: TRBD1
J: TRBJ2-1
V: TRBV14
CDR3: CASSPLQGASYNEQFF

D: TRBD2
J: TRBJ2-2
V: TRBV5-1
CDR3: CASSLGTSGRSGELFF

D: NA
J: TRBJ2-7
V: TRBV29-1
CDR3: CSVGPGTYEQYF

D: NA
J: TRBJ2-5
V: TRBV5-6
CDR3: CASSLTGVETQYF

D: NA
J: TRBJ2-7
V: TRBV28
CDR3: CASSLGPDMVKQYF

D: TRBD1
J: TRBJ1-2
V: TRBV19
CDR3: CASRPNLFGTGVGYTF

D: NA
J: TRBJ2-5
V: TRBV7-2
CDR3: CASSFSGGQETQYF

D: TRBD1
J: TRBJ2-2
V: TRBV7-6
CDR3: CASSTDRGGGELFF

D: NA
J: TRBJ2-1
V: TRBV7-8
CDR3: CASSTLEGSWGEQFF

D: NA
J: TRBJ2-3
V: TRBV28
CDR3: CASSFRPSTRADTQYF

D: TRBD2
J: TRBJ2-1
V: TRBV11-3
CDR3: CASSLRASGAYNEQFF

D: TRBD1
J: TRBJ2-1
V: TRBV15
CDR3: CATSKGQGFSGYNEQFF

D: TRBD2
J: TRBJ2-7
V: TRBV6-5
CDR3: CASRLAGAYEQYF

D: TRBD1
J: TRBJ2-3
V: TRBV7-2
CDR3: CASSPQGADTQYF

D: TRBD2
J: TRBJ2-2
V: TRBV6-4
CDR3: CASRPEAGIGELFF

D: TRBD2
J: TRBJ2-2
V: TRBV18
CDR3: CASSPLAGVDTGELFF

D: NA
J: TRBJ2-1
V: TRBV6-1
CDR3: CASSEGGGGHNEQFF

D: NA
J: TRBJ2-6
V: TRBV5-1
CDR3: CASSPPVAGANVLTF

D: NA
J: TRBJ2-1
V: TRBV9
CDR3: CASSVAPGEGEQFF

D: NA
J: TRBJ1-5
V: TRBV2
CDR3: CAARRDHNQPQHF

D: TRBD2
J: TRBJ2-1
V: TRBV29-1
CDR3: CSARLAGGWEQFF

D: NA
J: TRBJ2-1
V: TRBV19
CDR3: CASSTTSLAEQFF

D: NA
J: TRBJ1-4
V: TRBV18
CDR3: CASSPGNEKLFF

D: TRBD1
J: TRBJ2-1
V: TRBV7-3
CDR3: CASSSRQGISDEQFF

D: TRBD1
J: TRBJ1-1
V: TRBV5-1
CDR3: CASSVQGSTEAFF

D: TRBD2
J: TRBJ2-2
V: TRBV19
CDR3: CASSHGLDLAGELFF

D: TRBD2
J: TRBJ2-3
V: TRBV29-1
CDR3: CSVKLAGGPTDTQYF

D: TRBD1
J: TRBJ1-2
V: TRBV19
CDR3: CASSLGQSYGYTF